This is a list of T cell receptor beta chains from one sample in a study of vaccination and CD4 T cells after COVID-19. No antigen is known for these receptors. TCRdb called the PCR reads again in MiXCR, with one record for every CDR3 protein. The sample consists of about 25,000 distinct CDR3 sequences, roughly 38% of them appearing once. Sequenced material: CD4+ T cells from blood, cultured in vitro, taken about 7 months after SARS-CoV-2 vaccination. The receptor source for this set is a human donor who had recovered from COVID-19. Each CDR3 is given with its conserved first and last residue. D genes are given only for firm matches.

j_gene,d_gene,v_gene,CDR3aa
TRBJ2-7,.,TRBV27,CASSKTDSSYEQYF
TRBJ2-3,.,TRBV7-2,CASSTQFGAGGDTDTQYF
TRBJ1-2,.,TRBV6-1,CASSRSKHWGYTF
TRBJ2-3,TRBD1,TRBV7-8,CACRQGAGTDTQYF
TRBJ2-5,.,TRBV7-9,CASSLSDRQAPQETQYF
TRBJ1-1,.,TRBV7-9,CASRGTEAFF
TRBJ2-2,TRBD2,TRBV6-1,CASSLGGLAGDRSGELFF
TRBJ2-7,.,TRBV2,CASMASLSYEQYF
TRBJ1-2,.,TRBV4-1,CASSQGAELRGNYGYTF
TRBJ1-5,.,TRBV5-4,CASSPGLGGNQPQHF
TRBJ1-2,.,TRBV6-1,CASRGGDYGYTF
TRBJ2-1,.,TRBV20-1,CSARRETHNEQFF
TRBJ2-1,TRBD2,TRBV19,CASSSWTSGGNEQFF
TRBJ2-7,.,TRBV6-1,CASSVGISYEQYF
TRBJ2-7,TRBD2,TRBV5-8,CASSLGQTSGYSYEQYF
TRBJ2-7,TRBD2,TRBV6-5,CASSYWPSLAGGVYEQYF
TRBJ1-6,.,TRBV6-1,CASSPTTVEPLHF
TRBJ2-7,.,TRBV20-1,CSARDALGAPYEQYF
TRBJ1-2,.,TRBV12-3/TRBV12-4,CASSLANYGYTF
TRBJ1-3,TRBD1,TRBV27,CASSDRTGGHTIYF
TRBJ2-7,TRBD1,TRBV6-1,CASSDPGQGAYEQYF
TRBJ2-5,.,TRBV11-2,CASSLRLQETQYF
TRBJ2-1,TRBD1,TRBV15,CATSRTLTGESPYEQFF
TRBJ1-5,.,TRBV19,CASSYFQGGNQPQHF
TRBJ1-5,.,TRBV19,CASSIRAEGRGQPQHF
TRBJ2-1,TRBD2,TRBV28,CASSSSTSGSYNEQFF
TRBJ2-6,.,TRBV19,CASMGTYRANVLTF
TRBJ1-5,.,TRBV24-1,CATSDPPSWAQHF
TRBJ2-5,.,TRBV5-4,CASSLVDSETQYF
TRBJ2-3,TRBD2,TRBV20-1,CSARATSAGITDTQYF
TRBJ2-3,TRBD1,TRBV6-5,CASSSIDRAPVDTQYF
TRBJ1-1,.,TRBV24-1,CATSDLDSRAFF
TRBJ2-3,TRBD2,TRBV20-1,CSAVSGSLGDTQYF
TRBJ2-1,.,TRBV7-3,CASSLLRLPGEQFF
TRBJ1-2,.,TRBV28,CASSSGARGYTF
TRBJ2-1,TRBD2,TRBV29-1,CSARLADEQFF
TRBJ1-1,.,TRBV20-1,CSASWVMNTEAFF
TRBJ2-5,TRBD1,TRBV11-2,CASSLVAGTVVETQYF
TRBJ1-5,TRBD1,TRBV12-3/TRBV12-4,CASKQGVLSNQPQHF
TRBJ2-3,TRBD2,TRBV20-1,CSAGASGRPYF
TRBJ2-5,.,TRBV19,CASSIGLNDQETQYF
TRBJ2-3,.,TRBV7-9,CASSLPQGTQYF
TRBJ2-7,TRBD2,TRBV28,CASSTRDGTIRLIYEQYF
TRBJ2-3,TRBD2,TRBV6-1,CASSRGLGYDTQYF